The present entry profiles one T cell receptor (beta chain) with its context. Its antigen has not been determined. No much larger clonotype is one base removed from it; base qualities were not supplied. This specimen belongs to a study of radiation and T cells in renal cell carcinoma (dated by TCRdb to the early 2020s). About the investigation overall: Samples were obtained from a clinical trial, in which 15 Gy stereotactic body radiation therapy was delivered to primary renal cell carcinomas and nephrectomy was performed 4 weeks later. In total, approximately 51 samples, comprising approximately 25 tumors and 27 peripheral blood samples, were subjected to TCR beta sequencing. A total of roughly 4 million unique CDR3 nucleotide sequences, encoding 2,500,000 or so unique CDR3 amino acid sequences, were found across all 50 or so samples.

TCR beta libraries were generated from genomic DNA with the immunoSEQ kit, following the manufacturer's recommendations. To prepare the libraries, a first multiplex PCR with proprietary primers was run, followed by a second PCR that added unique barcodes, and a bead cleanup was done after each round. Each sample batch included a kit-provided positive control reaction and a negative control reaction. The final libraries underwent checking on an Agilent 4200 TapeStation D1000 ScreenTape, volumetric pooling, and quantification by qPCR. An Illumina NextSeq500 fitted with a MidOutput 150-cycle cartridge performed the sequencing, running 156 Read1 cycles and 15 Index1 cycles with the kit's custom primers. The pooled library was loaded at approximately 1 pM, with an approximately 21% PhiX control spiked in. Per the authors' processing: Vendor-processed data were analyzed in R, and a clonotype was defined as all T cells sharing the same CDR3 nucleotide sequence. In the clone abundance analyses, frequencies were normalized to the 10,000 most abundant clones in each sample. Public T cell clones, which averaged fewer than five per sample, were removed prior to analysis. A difference in abundance of at least 32-fold between compartments was used to define tumor-enriched and baseline blood-enriched clonotypes. Clonotypes expanded or contracted between blood time points were identified with a beta-binomial differential abundance model. Similarity between tumor and blood repertoires was quantified using the Baroni-Urbani and Buser coefficient, and groups were compared with two-tailed Wilcoxon tests in R. In its TCRdb copy, this immuneACCESS table keeps in-frame sequences only and misses some clones. Where compared with another copy, unresolved V genes explain less than half of these, and the others have no known cause. V and J calls and clone size are given by that table; D and trimming were obtained from the DNA. This sample lists roughly 130,000 clones; around 90% were detected once. The ten largest clonotypes hold almost 6% of the sample.

The germline V gene gives CDR1 as SGHNT and CDR2 as YENEEA. Clipping removes 4 bases from V and 5 bases from J, with 11 as the unmatched junction base count. From the cysteine up to the phenylalanine, the CDR3 has a length of 16 residues. The read is trimmed to its CDR3 DNA, 48 bases read in frame from base 1. Results and caveats for the whole study, not just this receptor: Tracking of blood repertoire dynamics stopped at about 4 weeks after treatment, with no follow-up past that point. With a single-armed trial design, the study had no way to address how radiation dose or scheduling affects the TCR repertoire. Because pretreatment tumor biopsies were not available, the baseline intratumoral presence of clonotypes could not be determined. In blood, the top tumor clonotypes increased from baseline to 2 weeks after radiation and then shrank by 4 weeks, which suggests a temporary expansion of tumor-resident clones.

The sample's time point label, decoded: blood 2 weeks post-SBRT. The treatment or condition tag for this specimen amounts to: 15 Gy SBRT to primary tumor, nephrectomy 4 weeks later. To track tumor-enriched clonotypes, serial peripheral blood was sampled from radiation-treated patients at baseline and at 2 weeks and 4 weeks after SBRT. Renal cell carcinoma with clear cell pathology was present in all patients. The QIAamp DNA Blood Mini Kit (Qiagen) was used to prepare genomic DNA for TCR sequencing. The analyses included only samples that passed all quality control checks. Sequencing was performed on blood, taken from a patient whose treatment included radiotherapy and nephrectomy. The sequence was obtained from a woman in her seventies with renal cell carcinoma. The sequence joins TRBV11-3 to TRBJ1-2, with 9 central nucleotides matching TRBD1. The CDR3 region reads CASSSNPGQGDYGYTF. The bases read TGTGCCAGCAGCTCAAATCCGGGACAGGGAGATTATGGCTACACCTTC.